Listed below are T cell receptor beta chains from one sample, sequenced in a study of blood T cell repertoires in COVID-19. The table came from immunoSEQ multiplex PCR; TCRdb's copy has only in-frame clones and leaves some out. The table lists 150,000 or so clones, about 88% of them singletons. The material sequenced was peripheral blood. Receptors originate from a man aged 55 to 70 with active or convalescent COVID-19. Each CDR3 is given with its conserved first and last residue. D genes are given only for firm matches. Clone size is shown for a subset of rows, as once, few, many or a class of expanded clone.

TRBV30	-	-	TRBJ2-5	CAWSLTTGTLGETQYF	TGTGCCTGGAGTTTAACCACAGGGACGCTGGGAGAGACCCAGTACTTC
TRBV5-1	-	-	TRBJ1-5	CASSLAGDQPQHF	TGCGCCAGCAGCTTGGCAGGGGACCAGCCCCAGCATTTT
TRBV19	TRBD1	-	TRBJ2-5	CASRMRPGQQETQYF	TGTGCCAGTAGGATGAGACCGGGACAGCAAGAGACCCAGTACTTC
TRBV10-3	-	-	TRBJ2-5	CAISDRIQETQYF	TGTGCCATCAGTGACAGGATACAAGAGACCCAGTACTTC
TRBV5-1	TRBD1	-	TRBJ1-3	CASSLGTGTGNTIYF	TGCGCCAGCAGCCTCGGGACAGGGACTGGAAACACCATATATTTT
TRBV7-9	-	-	TRBJ1-2	CASSLADRPYYGYTF	TGTGCCAGCAGCTTAGCAGACAGGCCTTACTATGGCTACACCTTC
TRBV6-5	-	-	TRBJ1-1	CASNRQAPGTEAFF	TGTGCCAGCAACCGACAGGCCCCGGGCACTGAAGCTTTCTTT
TRBV14	TRBD2	-	TRBJ2-3	CASSLRLAGVTDTQYF	TGTGCCAGCAGCCTTCGACTAGCGGGAGTCACAGATACGCAGTATTTT
TRBV5-5	-	-	TRBJ2-2	CASSLVTSTGELFF	TGTGCCAGCAGCTTGGTTACCAGTACCGGGGAGCTGTTTTTT
TRBV11-2	TRBD1	-	TRBJ1-2	CASTLGQGRGYTF	TGTGCCAGCACCCTGGGACAGGGTCGCGGCTACACCTTC
TRBV7-9	-	once	TRBJ2-5	CAGRSGAGDQTQYF	TGTGCCGGCAGAAGTGGGGCAGGGGACCAGACCCAGTACTTC
TRBV12-3/TRBV12-4	-	-	TRBJ1-1	CASTIRGGTEAFF	TGTGCCAGCACTATCCGGGGGGGTACTGAAGCTTTCTTT
TRBV4-1	TRBD1	-	TRBJ2-7	CASSQDDEGAPYEQYF	TGCGCCAGCAGCCAAGACGATGAGGGGGCTCCCTACGAGCAGTACTTC
TRBV18	TRBD1	-	TRBJ2-3	CASSDRVDTQYF	TGTGCCAGCTCAGACAGGGTCGATACGCAGTATTTT
TRBV28	TRBD1	-	TRBJ1-2	CASTLMDRDGYGYTF	TGTGCCAGCACCTTGATGGACAGGGATGGCTATGGCTACACCTTC
TRBV5-1	-	-	TRBJ2-7	CASSPLGTGRDYEQYF	TGCGCCAGCAGCCCTTTGGGCACAGGGAGAGACTACGAGCAGTACTTC
TRBV28	-	once	TRBJ1-5	CASSLSVSSNQPQHF	TGTGCCAGCAGTTTATCAGTTTCGAGCAATCAGCCCCAGCATTTT
TRBV15	TRBD1	-	TRBJ1-2	CATRYRQGDSQNYGYTF	TGTGCCACCAGATACCGACAGGGTGATTCACAAAACTATGGCTACACCTTC
TRBV18	-	-	TRBJ1-4	CASSSGAGKLFF	TGTGCCAGCTCATCGGGAGCCGGGAAACTGTTTTTT
TRBV5-1	TRBD1	-	TRBJ2-5	CASSLGTGQETQYF	TGCGCCAGCAGCTTGGGGACAGGGCAAGAGACCCAGTACTTC
TRBV5-1	TRBD1	-	TRBJ2-5	CASSRQGTQETQYF	TGCGCCAGCTCGAGACAGGGAACCCAAGAGACCCAGTACTTC
TRBV18	TRBD1	-	TRBJ1-1	CASSDRDRGLAFF	TGTGCCAGCTCGGACCGGGACAGGGGGCTTGCTTTCTTT
TRBV5-1	TRBD1	-	TRBJ2-1	CASTYRTGESNEQFF	TGCGCCAGCACTTATCGGACAGGGGAATCCAATGAGCAGTTCTTC
TRBV5-1	TRBD1	-	TRBJ1-2	CASGDGTGPNYGYTF	TGCGCCAGCGGGGATGGGACAGGACCGAACTATGGCTACACCTTC
TRBV14	-	-	TRBJ1-1	CASSQDRNTEAFF	TGTGCCAGCAGCCAAGATCGGAACACTGAAGCTTTCTTT
TRBV6-5	-	-	TRBJ1-4	CASRPQLGHNEKLFF	TGTGCCAGCAGACCCCAGTTAGGACATAATGAAAAACTGTTTTTT
TRBV5-1	-	-	TRBJ1-2	CASSLAIGTTYGYTF	TGCGCCAGCAGCTTGGCGATCGGGACAACTTATGGCTACACCTTC
TRBV9	TRBD2	-	TRBJ2-2	CASSLLAGGLSGELFF	TGTGCCAGCAGCTTACTAGCGGGAGGGCTATCCGGGGAGCTGTTTTTT